The next 32 T cell receptor beta chains were all read from a single sample in a study of cytomegalovirus exposure and HLA in healthy donors. Clones were sequenced by immunoSEQ multiplex PCR, and TCRdb holds only the in-frame ones, with some missing. The sample records more than 75,000 clones, 90% to 95% being singletons. The sample comprised PBMCs. The source is a man younger than 35 in good health and CMV-seronegative.

The chain has TRBV2 and TRBJ2-1; 13 nucleotides agree with TRBD2. Losses at the gene ends were 8 bases for V and 10 bases for J; bases not matched to a gene: 11. Germline V CDR1 and CDR2: SNHLY, FYNNEI. The CDR3 consists of 15 residues. CDR3 bases: TGTGCCAGCCGGCTTACTAGCGGGGGGGCAGAAGAGCAGTTCTTC. Residues: CASRLTSGGAEEQFF.

This clone was found once. The genes are TRBV30 and TRBJ2-7, with TRBD2 matching over 8 bases. This CDR3 contains 16 residues. V was clipped by 0 bases and J by 7 bases; unmatched bases: 14. Germline V gene data show CDR1 as GTSNPN and CDR2 as SVGIG (reference sequence). Here the CDR3 DNA reads TGTGCCTGGAGTGTTGCGGGAAGCGGGGGCCGGGGGGAGCAGTACTTC. Amino acids: CAWSVAGSGGRGEQYF.

This chain connects TRBV5-1 to TRBJ1-3; the D gene is possibly TRBD1 (6 bases). CDR1 and CDR2 from the germline V gene are SGHRS and YFSETQ. With 3 bases removed from V and 4 bases from J, the gap between germline ends came to 11 bases. This CDR3 has 14 residues. The CDR3 loop reads CASSSQGEGNTIYF. CDR3 in DNA: TGCGCCAGCAGCTCACAGGGCGAAGGAAACACCATATATTTT.

This clone was counted only a few times. The gene calls are TRBV6-5 and TRBJ1-2; D is ambiguous. Germline CDR1 is MNHEY and CDR2 is SVGAGI. V lost 0 bases and J lost 10, with 18 bases in between. The CDR3 spans 15 residues. CDR3 bases: TGTGCCAGCAGTTACTCCCTGCTAGCTTCGAATGACTACACCTTC. Translated, it gives CASSYSLLASNDYTF.

The chain links TRBV13 to TRBJ1-2; 8 bases fit TRBD1. The V gene end was trimmed by 5 bases and the J gene end by 7 bases; junction bases not matched to a gene: 6. This CDR3 is built from 13 residues. Germline CDR1 and CDR2: PRHDT and FYEKMQ (reference sequence). The CDR3 DNA reads as TGTGCCAGCAGCCAGGGGGCAGAGTCTGGCTACACCTTC. As protein: CASSQGAESGYTF.

V is TRBV5-1 and J is TRBJ2-1, with TRBD1 as a possible D gene (5 bases). Trimming took 1 base from V and 8 from J, leaving 13 bases between them. Germline V gene data show CDR1 as SGHRS and CDR2 as YFSETQ. The CDR3 is made up of 14 amino acids. CDR3 protein: CASSLTFDRYEQFF. CDR3 DNA: TGCGCCAGCAGCTTGACCTTTGACAGATATGAGCAGTTCTTC. The full variable domain, in which reference TRBV5-1 and TRBJ2-1 provide the parts outside the CDR3, is KAGVTQTPRYLIKTRGQQVTLSCSPISGHRSVSWYQQTPGQGLQFLFEYFSETQRNKGNFPGRFSGRQFSNSRSEMNVSTLELGDSALYLCASSLTFDRYEQFFGPGTRLTVL.

V and J are TRBV6-5 and TRBJ1-1, with a possible D match to TRBD1 (5 bases). The ends were cut back, 1 base at V and 2 bases at J, with 11 bases in the middle. CDR3 length: 15 residues. Germline V gene data show CDR1 as MNHEY and CDR2 as SVGAGI. CDR3 nucleotides: TGTGCCAGCAGTTACTGGCCAGGGTCTAACACTGAAGCTTTCTTT. Its protein is CASSYWPGSNTEAFF.

V usage is TRBV5-1 and J usage is TRBJ2-3, with D perhaps matching TRBD1 (6 bases). V dropped 0 bases and J dropped 0 bases, with 11 bases sitting between them. Germline lookup yields CDR1 SGHRS and CDR2 YFSETQ. This CDR3 spans 16 amino acids. The CDR3 spells CASSLGGPDSTDTQYF. In nucleotides, the CDR3 is TGCGCCAGCAGCTTGGGGGGGCCCGACAGCACAGATACGCAGTATTTT.

V and J are TRBV10-3 and TRBJ2-6; TRBD1 matches at 7 bases. V lost 10 bases, J lost 4 bases, and 10 bases stayed unmatched. Germline-derived CDR1 and CDR2 are ENHRY and SYGVKD. This CDR3 comprises 15 residues. In DNA, the CDR3 is TGTGCCACAGGGACAGCAGGCTCCGGGGCCAACGTCCTGACTTTC. Translated, it gives CATGTAGSGANVLTF.

The chain joins TRBV7-9 to TRBJ1-2; perhaps TRBD1 as D (6 bases). V was pared by 3 bases and J by 12 bases, with 26 bases between. Germline CDR1 SEHNR, CDR2 FQNEAQ (reference sequence). The CDR3 is 16 residues long. The CDR3: CASSFIGGLLGVDHTF. CDR3 bases: TGTGCCAGCAGCTTTATCGGGGGGCTACTGGGAGTGGACCACACCTTC.

The chain links TRBV27 to TRBJ2-7, with TRBD2 matching 14 bases. This CDR3 comprises 18 residues. With V trimmed by 1 base and J by 4 bases, 9 bases remained unmatched. The germline V gene encodes CDR1 MNHEY and CDR2 SMNVEV (reference sequence). The DNA for the CDR3 is TGTGCCAGCAGTTTATACCAGGGACTAGCGGGAGAGGAGTACGAGCAGTACTTC. Protein: CASSLYQGLAGEEYEQYF.

Concerning this clone itself: Other DNA sequences in the sample encode the same CDR3. The chain recombines TRBV4-1 with TRBJ1-1, with D perhaps matching TRBD1 (6 bases). Germline assignment: CDR1 MGHRA and CDR2 YSYEKL. The CDR3 length is 13 residues. Trimming removed 0 bases from V and 8 bases from J, with 10 bases in between. CDR3 in amino acids: CASSQDRGTEAFF. The CDR3 nucleotides read TGCGCCAGCAGCCAAGATAGGGGGACCGAAGCTTTCTTT.

The chain recombines TRBV7-6 with TRBJ2-3; a possible D gene is TRBD1 (6 bases). The V gene's germline CDR1 is SGHVS and CDR2 FNYEAQ. The CDR3 is 16 residues long. V gave up 5 bases and J gave up 0 bases, with 15 bases separating them. DNA of the CDR3: TGTGCCAGCAGCCCCTCCGGGACAACTAGCACAGATACGCAGTATTTT. Translated: CASSPSGTTSTDTQYF.

The CDR3 DNA reads TGTGCCAGCAGCTTAGCGGTGAGCTCCTACGAGCAGTACTTC. This codes for CASSLAVSSYEQYF. The chain couples TRBV7-6 to TRBJ2-7; no reliable D call. This CDR3 comprises 14 residues. Germline V gene data show CDR1 as SGHVS and CDR2 as FNYEAQ. V was pared by 0 bases and J by 0 bases, with 6 bases between.

The chain recombines TRBV5-4 with TRBJ1-2; D gene unclear. The CDR3 is made up of 14 amino acids. The germline V and J ends were trimmed by 0 bases and 2 bases, with 8 bases remaining between them. Germline V lookup: CDR1 SGHNT, CDR2 YYREEE (reference sequence). CDR3 DNA sequence: TGTGCCAGCAGCTTGGACGCCGGGAACTATGGCTACACCTTC. Protein: CASSLDAGNYGYTF.

The CDR3 DNA reads TGTGCCAGCAGCCCCCGGACTAGTGGAAATGAGCAGTTCTTC. Translated: CASSPRTSGNEQFF. This sequence joins TRBV13 and TRBJ2-1; TRBD2 agrees at 7 bases. Per germline, CDR1 PRHDT and CDR2 FYEKMQ (reference sequence). There are 14 residues in the CDR3. J lost 7 bases, V lost 5 bases, and 8 bases had no gene match.

Notes on this clone: Other DNA sequences within the sample encode an identical CDR3. The J gene is TRBJ1-5, the V gene TRBV18; no firm D call. The CDR3 is 13 amino acids. Germline assignment: CDR1 KGHSH and CDR2 LQKENI. Trimming left V 6 bases short and J 4 bases short, with 10 bases between. Written as DNA, the CDR3 is TGTGCCAGCTCTCCGGGAGAGAATCAGCCCCAGCATTTT. Amino acids: CASSPGENQPQHF.

This chain links TRBV25-1 with TRBJ2-5; TRBD2 is a possible D gene (6 bases). The CDR3 runs 14 residues. Germline-derived CDR1 and CDR2 are MGHDK and SYGVNS. V lost 5 bases to trimming and J lost 5 bases, with 15 bases between them. CDR3 loop: CASSTRGGRETQYF. The CDR3 DNA reads as TGTGCCAGCAGTACAAGAGGAGGGCGGGAGACCCAGTACTTC.

V gene TRBV27 combines with J gene TRBJ1-2, with D perhaps matching TRBD1 (6 bases). Trimming left V 5 bases short and J 5 bases short, with 24 bases between. The CDR3 has 17 residues. Germline V gene data show CDR1 as MNHEY and CDR2 as SMNVEV (reference sequence). For the CDR3, the DNA is TGTGCCAGCAGTCCCCTTCGTGGGGGGGCTGATAGGTATGGCTACACCTTC. Its translation: CASSPLRGGADRYGYTF.

This chain joins TRBV6-5 and TRBJ2-6, with a possible D match to TRBD2 (5 bases). Trimming took off 2 bases at V and 1 base at J, with 6 bases between the two ends. The CDR3 covers 15 residues. Germline assignment: CDR1 MNHEY and CDR2 SVGAGI. The CDR3 reads CASSYEGSGANVLTF. For the CDR3, the DNA is TGTGCCAGCAGTTACGAGGGTTCTGGGGCCAACGTCCTGACTTTC.

V usage is TRBV29-1 and J usage is TRBJ2-7; 7 positions agree with TRBD2. Germline V gene data show CDR1 as SQVTM and CDR2 as ANQGSEA. V was clipped by 1 base and J by 0 bases; unmatched bases: 6. The CDR3 length is 15 residues. The CDR3 DNA reads TGCAGCGTTGAAGGAGCGGGGATATTCTCCTACGAGCAGTACTTC. It codes for CSVEGAGIFSYEQYF.

In its sample, this clone was seen once. The CDR3 DNA reads as TGCGCCAGCAGCCAGCGGGCCATGATATGGCTGTTTTTT. This encodes CASSQRAMIWLFF. The chain couples TRBV4-1 to TRBJ2-2; D perhaps matches TRBD2 (5 bases). Germline V lookup: CDR1 MGHRA, CDR2 YSYEKL. Between the trimmed V and J ends, which lost 3 bases and 13 bases, there was a span of 15 bases. CDR3 length: 13 amino acids.

The genes are TRBV5-4 and TRBJ2-2; 8 nucleotides align to TRBD1. The CDR3 has 17 residues. The junction had 11 bases not matched to a gene; V was cut back by 4 bases and J by 3 bases. CDR1 is SGHNT, CDR2 YYREEE, per germline (reference sequence). In DNA form, the CDR3 reads TGTGCCAGCAGCCCTCCATCGGGACAGGAGTACACCGGGGAGCTGTTTTTT. Translation gives CASSPPSGQEYTGELFF.

This chain links TRBV2 with TRBJ1-1; 8 nucleotides align to TRBD1. V lost 8 bases, J lost 4 bases, and 9 bases stayed unmatched. CDR1 is SNHLY and CDR2 is FYNNEI in the germline V gene. This CDR3 spans 14 amino acids. The CDR3 is CASLGQGGATEAFF. The DNA of the CDR3 is TGTGCCAGCCTCGGACAGGGCGGCGCCACTGAAGCTTTCTTT. The whole variable domain, filled in from reference TRBV2 and TRBJ1-1, reads EPEVTQTPSHQVTQMGQEVILRCVPISNHLYFYWYRQILGQKVEFLVSFYNNEISEKSEIFDDQFSVERPDGSNFTLKIRSTKLEDSAMYFCASLGQGGATEAFFGQGTRLTVV.

V usage is TRBV6-1 and J usage is TRBJ1-5; the D is unclear. Germline values: CDR1 MNHNS, CDR2 SASEGT. Trimming removed 3 bases from V and 6 bases from J, with 9 bases in between. The CDR3 contains 13 residues. CDR3 in DNA: TGTGCCAGCAGTGACATGGGAGGTCAGCCCCAGCATTTT. Encoded protein: CASSDMGGQPQHF.

This chain joins TRBV11-2 and TRBJ2-7; tentative D call: TRBD2 (5 bases). This CDR3 is built from 17 residues. V gave up 2 bases and J gave up 2 bases, with 19 bases separating them. The V gene's germline CDR1 is SGHAT and CDR2 FQNNGV. CDR3 nucleotides: TGTGCCAGCAGCTTATTGGTCGAAAGCAGGAGGCCCTACGAGCAGTACTTC. Its translation is CASSLLVESRRPYEQYF.

This clone was detected only once. The chain has TRBV2 and TRBJ2-5; D is possibly TRBD1 (5 bases). The CDR3 loop spans 15 amino acids. Germline assignment: CDR1 SNHLY and CDR2 FYNNEI. V lost 0 bases and J 4 bases, leaving 12 bases between the germline ends. The CDR3 reads CASSEAPWGAETQYF. The CDR3, as DNA: TGTGCCAGCAGTGAAGCGCCCTGGGGCGCAGAGACCCAGTACTTC.

The chain links TRBV5-4 to TRBJ2-2; D ambiguous. The CDR3 consists of 10 residues. V shed 4 bases and J shed 12 bases, with 7 bases lying between them. Germline CDR1 is SGHNT and CDR2 is YYREEE (reference sequence). The CDR3 region has the DNA TGTGCCAGCAGCCGCGGCCAGCTGTTTTTT. Translation: CASSRGQLFF. Full variable domain (missing parts from reference TRBV5-4 and TRBJ2-2): ETGVTQSPTHLIKTRGQQVTLRCSSQSGHNTVSWYQQALGQGPQFIFQYYREEENGRGNFPPRFSGLQFPNYSSELNVNALELDDSALYLCASSRGQLFFGEGSRLTVL.

V gene TRBV7-3 combines with J gene TRBJ2-3, with 8 bases identical to TRBD1. Germline assignment: CDR1 SGHTA and CDR2 FQGTGA. This CDR3 is 17 amino acids long. J gave up 0 bases and V 2 bases, and 7 bases lay outside the gene matches. The CDR3 region has the DNA TGTGCCAGCAGCTTAGGATACAGGGGGGCTAGCACAGATACGCAGTATTTT. This translates into CASSLGYRGASTDTQYF.

The rearrangement joins TRBV30 to TRBJ2-6; D may be TRBD1 (6 bases). Germline V gene sequence: CDR1 GTSNPN, CDR2 SVGIG (reference sequence). The V end lost 7 bases, the J end lost 0 bases, and 16 bases lay between the germline ends. The CDR3 totals 16 residues. As DNA, the CDR3 is TGTGCCTTCCAAACAGGGCTAGTCTCTGGGGCCAACGTCCTGACTTTC. Translated, it gives CAFQTGLVSGANVLTF. The variable domain in full, with the rest retrieved from reference TRBV30 and TRBJ2-6, is SQTIHQWPATLVQPVGSPLSLECTVEGTSNPNLYWYRQAAGRGLQLLFYSVGIGQISSEVPQNLSASRPQDRQFILSSKKLLLSDSGFYLCAFQTGLVSGANVLTFGAGSRLTVL.

The rearrangement joins TRBV19 to TRBJ2-4; 7 positions agree with TRBD1. V lost 6 bases and J lost 8; bases outside the gene matches: 7. CDR1 LNHDA and CDR2 SQIVND come from the germline V gene (reference sequence). The CDR3 is 13 amino acids. The chain's CDR3 is CASRETGRDIQYF. As DNA, the CDR3 is TGTGCCAGTAGAGAGACAGGGCGTGACATTCAGTACTTC.

This clone has only one observation. The J gene is TRBJ1-1, the V gene TRBV11-2, with 9 positions matching TRBD1. With V trimmed by 5 bases and J by 1 base, 8 bases remained unmatched. The germline V gene encodes CDR1 SGHAT and CDR2 FQNNGV. The CDR3 sequence is 16 residues long. CDR3 coding DNA: TGTGCCAGCAGCCCCTTCGTACAGGGGGCGAACACTGAAGCTTTCTTT. Translated, it gives CASSPFVQGANTEAFF.